This T cell receptor (beta chain) was recorded in a study of cytomegalovirus exposure and HLA in healthy donors. Looking at the study overall: In an earlier analysis, approximately 120 million unique TCR beta sequences were found from 150 million to 200 million T cells.

Details on this clone: Its cognate antigen is unknown.

General observations from the study: Many donors carried some public TCRs, although rarity characterized most TCR sequences. Researchers reported in a later analysis that common viral pathogens appeared linked to several top clusters.

Primers for the PCR totalled 60 Vbeta and 13 Jbeta. TCRdb's table, derived via immunoSEQ multiplex PCR, lists solely in-frame clones and lacks some. Found here are around 270,000 clones, around 80% of them singletons; the top ten hold less than 0.4%. V was cut by 11 bases and J by 1 base, with 21 bases left in between. The CDR3 spans 15 residues. Input material: PBMCs. The rearrangement joins TRBV23-1 to TRBJ2-7, with D maybe TRBD1 (6 bases). TRBV23-1 is given ORF status, its function remaining uncertain. The origin of this receptor is a girl aged 2 to 10 in good health and CMV-seronegative. The CDR3 DNA follows: TGCGCCGCCTCTCCCAGGACAGTAAAATCCTACGAGCAGTACTTC. Its protein product is CAASPRTVKSYEQYF.